A few counts support the clone carrying this TCR beta chain. What it recognizes is unknown. J lost 4 bases, V lost 5 bases, and 6 bases had no gene match. Germline-derived CDR1 and CDR2 are SGHTA and FQGNSA. This CDR3 spans 14 amino acids. Use of 60 Vbeta and 13 Jbeta primers characterized the PCR. TCRdb keeps only in-frame clones here, not all; method: immunoSEQ multiplex PCR. The table lists roughly 150,000 clones, roughly four fifths of them singletons. This sample was included in a study of cytomegalovirus exposure and HLA in healthy donors. Points from the study as a whole: The availability of immune exposure information extended only to CMV serostatus. Later analysis demonstrated an association between a missense DCLRE1C variant and TCR beta V- and J-gene trimming.

The V and J genes are TRBV7-2 and TRBJ2-5, with 8 bases matching TRBD2. The sequence was obtained from a man in his forties in good health and CMV-seronegative. The sequenced material came from PBMCs. Here the CDR3 reads CASSVTTSAETQYF. The CDR3 region has the DNA TGTGCCAGCAGCGTTACGACTAGCGCAGAGACCCAGTACTTC.